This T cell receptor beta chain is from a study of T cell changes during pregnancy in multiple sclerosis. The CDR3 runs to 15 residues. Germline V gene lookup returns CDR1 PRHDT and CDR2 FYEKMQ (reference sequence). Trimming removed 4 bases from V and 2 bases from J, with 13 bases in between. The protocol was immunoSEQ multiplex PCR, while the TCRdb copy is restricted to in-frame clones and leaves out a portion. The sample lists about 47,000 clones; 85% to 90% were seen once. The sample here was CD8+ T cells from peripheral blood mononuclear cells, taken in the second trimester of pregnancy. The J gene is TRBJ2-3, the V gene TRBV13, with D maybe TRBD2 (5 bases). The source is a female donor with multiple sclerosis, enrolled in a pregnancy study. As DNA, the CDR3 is TGTGCCAGCAGCTCAAGGACTCTTCCCACAGATACGCAGTATTTT. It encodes CASSSRTLPTDTQYF. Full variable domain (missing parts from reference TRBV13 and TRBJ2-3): AAGVIQSPRHLIKEKRETATLKCYPIPRHDTVYWYQQGPGQDPQFLISFYEKMQSDKGSIPDRFSAQQFSDYHSELNMSSLELGDSALYFCASSSRTLPTDTQYFGPGTRLTVL.